This is a list of T cell receptor beta chains from one sample in a study of T cells in Graves' hyperthyroidism and ophthalmopathy. TCRdb re-called the multiplex PCR reads with MiXCR, one entry per CDR3 protein. The repertoire holds hundreds of thousands of distinct CDR3 sequences, over 35% seen once, with around 9.3% in the top ten. The sequencing input was blood. These receptors all stem from a man between 18 and 35 years old with Graves' hyperthyroidism. CDR3s include the opening cysteine and the closing phenylalanine or tryptophan. The order of the fields is D gene, V gene, J gene, clone size, CDR3 DNA, CDR3 protein. The D gene is left open where the match is weak. Clone size, where shown, is once, few, many, or a class for clones that have expanded.

-,TRBV20-1,TRBJ1-2,once,TGCAGTGCTAGAGGGGAAACGAGTAACTATGGCTACACCTTC,CSARGETSNYGYTF
TRBD2,TRBV10-3,TRBJ2-5,-,TGTGCCATCAGCGCTACGGGGGGAAAAGAAGAGACCCAGTACTTC,CAISATGGKEETQYF
TRBD1,TRBV15,TRBJ1-4,-,TGTGCCACCAGTAACAGGGGAGGGGTTGGTGAAAAACTGTTTTTT,CATSNRGGVGEKLFF
-,TRBV20-1,TRBJ1-2,many,TGCAGTGCGGTTGACAGAGTTTATGGCTACACCTTC,CSAVDRVYGYTF
-,TRBV7-9,TRBJ1-2,many,TGTGCCAGCAGCCGGGACGACGGCACCAATGGCTACACCTTC,CASSRDDGTNGYTF
-,TRBV20-1,TRBJ1-4,-,TGCAGTGCTAGAGCATACGATTCGCGGGGAGTAAAACTGTTTTTT,CSARAYDSRGVKLFF
TRBD1,TRBV6-6,TRBJ1-1,few,TGTGCCAGCAGTTACCCCAGGACAGGGGACATGAACACTGAAGCTTTCTTT,CASSYPRTGDMNTEAFF
TRBD1,TRBV7-9,TRBJ2-7,-,TGTGCCAGCAGCTCTAACAGGGGGCATGAAGAGCAGTACTTC,CASSSNRGHEEQYF
-,TRBV5-1,TRBJ2-7,-,TGCGCCAGCAGCTTGGCCACGACTTACTACGAGCAGTACTTC,CASSLATTYYEQYF
-,TRBV24-1,TRBJ2-2,few,TGTGCCACCAGTGATCCCGGCAGGGGTAGATTGAACACCGGGGAGCTGTTTTTT,CATSDPGRGRLNTGELFF
TRBD1,TRBV20-1,TRBJ1-5,-,TGCAGTGCAGGACAGGGGACTAGCAATCAGCCCCAGCATTTT,CSAGQGTSNQPQHF
TRBD2,TRBV7-9,TRBJ2-7,-,TGTGCCAGCAGCTCTACTAGCGGGAGTATCTACGAGCAGTACTTC,CASSSTSGSIYEQYF
-,TRBV7-8,TRBJ2-7,few,TGTGCCAGCAGCCCTCAGATAAACGAGCAGTACTTC,CASSPQINEQYF
-,TRBV24-1,TRBJ1-1,many,TGTGCCACCAGTGATTCGACATTGGCTTTCTTT,CATSDSTLAFF
-,TRBV25-1,TRBJ1-6,many,TGTGCCAGCACTCCGGGACCCTATAATTCACCCCTCCACTTT,CASTPGPYNSPLHF
-,TRBV10-2,TRBJ1-1,-,TGTGCCAGCAGCCAAGAACATGGGAACACTGAAGCTTTCTTT,CASSQEHGNTEAFF
TRBD2,TRBV9,TRBJ2-2,many,TGTGCCAGCAGTGCACTTAGCGGGACGAACACCGGGGAGCTGTTTTTT,CASSALSGTNTGELFF
-,TRBV7-9,TRBJ2-6,few,TGTGCCAGCAGCTTTAACAGCCGTGGCTCAGGGGCCAACGTCCTGACTTTC,CASSFNSRGSGANVLTF
-,TRBV7-2,TRBJ2-7,-,TGTGCCAGCAGCTTTCTGGCGGGCATCTCCTACGAGCAGTACTTC,CASSFLAGISYEQYF
-,TRBV7-8,TRBJ1-2,-,TGTGCCAGCAGCTTTGGTGGCAGGGGCGACACCTTC,CASSFGGRGDTF
-,TRBV19,TRBJ1-6,many,TGTGCCAGTAGTTCCGGGCCCCGGCGGAATTCACCCCTCCACTTT,CASSSGPRRNSPLHF
-,TRBV10-3,TRBJ1-5,-,TGTGCCATCAGTCGTCCCTCGGCCATCGGAGACCAGCCCCAGCATTTT,CAISRPSAIGDQPQHF
-,TRBV12-3/TRBV12-4,TRBJ1-4,many,TGTGCCAGCAGTTGGGGACTGGCGGGTGAAAAACTGTTTTTT,CASSWGLAGEKLFF
-,TRBV7-9,TRBJ1-4,many,TGTGCCAGCAGCGTCCTTCAGGGGACGCATGAAAAACTGTTTTTT,CASSVLQGTHEKLFF
-,TRBV15,TRBJ1-4,-,TGTGCCACCAGCAGGAAGGACGCATGGAATGAAAAACTGTTTTTT,CATSRKDAWNEKLFF
TRBD2,TRBV20-1,TRBJ2-7,-,TGCAGTGCTAGGGGAACCGGGACTAGCGGGGGGTCCTACGAGCAGTACTTC,CSARGTGTSGGSYEQYF
-,TRBV29-1,TRBJ2-2,-,TGCAGCTTAATCCCCACCGGGGAGCTGTTTTTT,CSLIPTGELFF
-,TRBV7-9,TRBJ2-7,-,TGTGCCAGCAGCATGACGGAATATCCAACCTACGAGCAGTACTTC,CASSMTEYPTYEQYF
-,TRBV15,TRBJ1-6,many,TGTGCCACCAGCAGAGATAGGGTCGGGGGAGGGTCACCCCTCCACTTT,CATSRDRVGGGSPLHF
-,TRBV9,TRBJ1-4,many,TGTGCCAGCAGCGTAGACGCGGTGGCCGAAAAACTGTTTTTT,CASSVDAVAEKLFF
-,TRBV7-2,TRBJ2-5,few,TGTGCCAGCAGCGCCCTCACTAAGTTCCAGACCCAGTACTTC,CASSALTKFQTQYF
-,TRBV6-5,TRBJ2-5,-,TGTGCCAGCACCACCCCGGGTCACGGGACCCAGTACTTC,CASTTPGHGTQYF
TRBD1,TRBV5-1,TRBJ1-4,few,TGCGCCAGCAGCCCGGACAGGTGGGCTAATGAAAAACTGTTTTTT,CASSPDRWANEKLFF
-,TRBV15,TRBJ2-7,-,TGTGCCACCAGCAGCGACCCGCCTAGCCTGGGGGTCTTC,CATSSDPPSLGVF
TRBD1,TRBV7-2,TRBJ2-7,many,TGTGCCAGCAGTCTCGACAGGGGCCTTACCTACGAGCAGTACTTC,CASSLDRGLTYEQYF
-,TRBV29-1,TRBJ1-1,-,TGCAGCGTTGCCCGAGCCGCGGACGGCGACACTGAAGCTTTCTTT,CSVARAADGDTEAFF
-,TRBV25-1,TRBJ1-4,many,TGTGCCAGCAGCAGAGAAGGGATGAAACTGTTTTTT,CASSREGMKLFF
-,TRBV25-1,TRBJ2-7,few,TGTGCCAGCAGTGAACTGGGGGCGAGGGAGCAGTACTTC,CASSELGAREQYF
TRBD1,TRBV19,TRBJ1-1,-,TGTGCCAGTAGGACCACAGGGGTTGGCGGCTACACTGAAGCTTTCTTT,CASRTTGVGGYTEAFF
-,TRBV19,TRBJ2-7,few,TGTGCCAGTAGTATTGCCCTTGGGGGCTACGAGCAGTACTTC,CASSIALGGYEQYF
-,TRBV29-1,TRBJ2-3,-,TGCAGCGTTGTAGGATCAGATACGCAGTATTTT,CSVVGSDTQYF
-,TRBV9,TRBJ2-5,-,TGTGCCAGCAGCGTAGGGAGAGGGATCGGCGAGACCCAGTACTTC,CASSVGRGIGETQYF
-,TRBV3-1,TRBJ2-7,few,TGTGCCAGCAGTTTAGTTCCTGGGGACGAGCAGTACTTC,CASSLVPGDEQYF
-,TRBV2,TRBJ1-1,-,TGTGCCAGCAGTGCTCAAGGCGGTAAGGGGAGGTGGGACACTGAAGCTTTCTTT,CASSAQGGKGRWDTEAFF
-,TRBV7-2,TRBJ2-2,-,TGTGCCAGCAGCTTAGGGAGGGACGGCGACAGGCCGGAGCTGTTTTTT,CASSLGRDGDRPELFF
-,TRBV12-3/TRBV12-4,TRBJ2-6,few,TGTGCCAGCAGTGCCTCAGGGACTGGGGCCAACGTCCTGACTTTC,CASSASGTGANVLTF
TRBD1,TRBV10-3,TRBJ1-2,-,TGTGCCATCAGTGATGACAGGGAGCGAAACTATGGCTACACCTTC,CAISDDRERNYGYTF
TRBD2,TRBV28,TRBJ2-7,once,TGTGCCAGCACCTCAACGGGACTAGCCCTACCCTACGAGCAGTACTTC,CASTSTGLALPYEQYF
-,TRBV12-3/TRBV12-4,TRBJ1-1,few,TGTGCCAGCAGCCCTCAAACCCGACGTAACACTGAAGCTTTCTTT,CASSPQTRRNTEAFF
TRBD2,TRBV19,TRBJ2-6,many,TGTGCCAGTAGCGGGAGGGTTGGGGCCAACGTCCTGACTTTC,CASSGRVGANVLTF
TRBD1,TRBV29-1,TRBJ1-3,-,TGCAGCGTAGGACAGGGAGGAAACACCATATATTTT,CSVGQGGNTIYF
TRBD1,TRBV7-9,TRBJ2-5,-,TGTGCCAGCAGGTTTACAGGGGCCCAAGAGACCCAGTACTTC,CASRFTGAQETQYF
-,TRBV29-1,TRBJ1-1,-,TGCAGCGTTCAGAGGGGGGAAACTGAAGCTTTCTTT,CSVQRGETEAFF
TRBD1,TRBV10-3,TRBJ1-5,many,TGTGCCATCAGTGGACAGGGCAAGTATAGCAATCAGCCCCAGCATTTT,CAISGQGKYSNQPQHF
-,TRBV19,TRBJ2-7,-,TGTGCCAGTAGTCCACAAAGCGAGAGGAGCTCCTACGAGCAGTACTTC,CASSPQSERSSYEQYF
-,TRBV7-3,TRBJ2-2,many,TGTGCCAGCAGCCCCCGGACGAACGGGGAGCTGTTTTTT,CASSPRTNGELFF
-,TRBV7-3,TRBJ2-1,-,TGTGCCACCAGCTACGCCGGGACTGTACAGTTCTTC,CATSYAGTVQFF
-,TRBV6-6,TRBJ2-5,few,TGTGCCAGCAGTTACGCTACCGGGACACCCCAAGAGACCCAGTACTTC,CASSYATGTPQETQYF
-,TRBV7-9,TRBJ1-6,many,TGTGCCAGCAGCTTATCGGATAATTCACCCCTCCACTTT,CASSLSDNSPLHF
-,TRBV7-2,TRBJ1-1,-,TGTGCCAGCAGTCCCCGGGGGGGGCCCGATAACACTGAAGCTTTCTTT,CASSPRGGPDNTEAFF